Presented here are 22 T cell receptor beta chains from one specimen sequenced in a study of T-cell reconstitution after alpha-beta-depleted transplantation in children. Unique molecular identifiers were incorporated during preparation of the TCRbeta library. From the PCR reads, TCRdb called clonotypes with MiXCR, one entry per CDR3 protein. Here the sample spans about 980,000 distinct CDR3 sequences, about 31% being singletons. The sample consisted of PBMCs, mostly from graft donor cells, taken 360 days after TCRalphabeta/CD19-depleted stem cell transplant. These receptors were obtained from a boy under three years old who had a stem cell transplant for SCID, so the T cells may come from the graft donor.

This clonotype was detected a few times. The gene calls are TRBV12-3 or TRBV12-4 and TRBJ2-3; 7 bases agree with TRBD2. V gave up 6 bases and J gave up 0 bases; unmatched junction bases: 9. The CDR3 contains 16 residues. The CDR3 reads CASRMGGPLSTDTQYF. The CDR3 DNA follows: TGTGCCAGCAGGATGGGAGGGCCCCTTAGCACAGATACGCAGTATTTT.

This clonotype was recorded a few times. The chain employs TRBV5-1 and TRBJ2-7; D is perhaps TRBD1 (5 bases). Trimming took off 5 bases at V and 4 bases at J, with 13 bases between the two ends. The CDR3 is made up of 13 amino acids. Germline CDR1 SGHRS, CDR2 YFSETQ. This CDR3 reads CASSPGYRYEQYF. The CDR3 bases are TGCGCCAGCAGTCCAGGGTATAGATACGAGCAGTACTTC.

In its sample, this clonotype was seen a few times. CDR3 sequence: CAIGTGVETQYF. For the CDR3, the DNA is TGTGCCATCGGGACAGGGGTAGAGACCCAGTACTTC. The V call is TRBV10-3, the J call TRBJ2-5; 10 bases match TRBD1. This CDR3 is built from 12 residues. CDR1 is ENHRY, CDR2 SYGVKD, per germline. With 8 bases clipped from V and 4 bases from J, the junction kept 1 base outside the gene matches.

The chain couples TRBV20-1 to TRBJ2-3; D not resolved. Germline loops: CDR1 DFQATT, CDR2 SNEGSKA (reference sequence). The CDR3 spans 14 residues. The V end lost 6 bases, the J end lost 4 bases, and 17 bases lay between the germline ends. The DNA for the CDR3 is TGCAGTGCAGTCCCCCACGATAGAGCAGATACGCAGTATTTT. Residues: CSAVPHDRADTQYF.

This clonotype occurred a few times. The chain recombines TRBV29-1 with TRBJ1-2; weak D call: TRBD1 (6 bases). CDR1 SQVTM and CDR2 ANQGSEA come from the germline V gene. Trimming shortened V by 2 bases and J by 6 bases, and 13 bases separated the two germline ends. The CDR3 loop spans 13 amino acids. This CDR3 is CSVERDTGDGYTF. The CDR3 bases are TGCAGCGTTGAAAGGGACACTGGCGATGGCTACACCTTC.

J is TRBJ2-7 and V is TRBV18, with TRBD1 identical over 10 bases. The CDR3 has 15 residues. CDR1 and CDR2 from the germline V gene are KGHSH and LQKENI. The ends lost 3 bases at V and 7 bases at J; junction bases unmatched: 9. CDR3 region: CASSPTGTGVREQYF. The CDR3 DNA reads TGTGCCAGCTCACCTACCGGGACAGGGGTTAGAGAGCAGTACTTC.

The chain recombines TRBV6-5 with TRBJ1-1; no clear D gene. Germline CDR1 MNHEY, CDR2 SVGAGI. V was shortened by 0 bases and J by 3 bases, with 11 bases between the two germline ends. CDR3 length equals 15 residues. The CDR3 sequence: CASSYSTDGYTEAFF. The CDR3 bases are TGTGCCAGCAGTTACTCGACTGATGGGTACACTGAAGCTTTCTTT.

The chain links TRBV4-3 to TRBJ2-7; 10 bases are a match to TRBD2. Losses at the gene ends were 2 bases for V and 3 bases for J; bases not matched to a gene: 4. Germline V gene data show CDR1 as LGHNA and CDR2 as YSLEER. The CDR3 sequence is 15 residues long. In DNA form, the CDR3 reads TGCGCCAGCAGCCAACTAGCGGGGGCGAGCTACGAGCAGTACTTC. Translated, it gives CASSQLAGASYEQYF.

The gene calls are TRBV3-1 and TRBJ2-3; maybe TRBD1 (6 bases). The V gene's germline CDR1 is LGHDT and CDR2 YNNKEL (reference sequence). The CDR3 is made up of 15 amino acids. The V gene lost 6 bases and the J gene lost 0 bases, with 13 bases spanning the gap. The CDR3 DNA follows: TGTGCCAGCAGACGCAGGGGCGCTAGCACAGATACGCAGTATTTT. Protein sequence: CASRRRGASTDTQYF.

The sample holds a few counts of this clonotype. This sequence joins TRBV5-1 and TRBJ1-6, with a tentative D call TRBD1 (5 bases). This CDR3 region has 18 residues. Germline V gene data show CDR1 as SGHRS and CDR2 as YFSETQ. Trimming left V 0 bases short and J 0 bases short, with 13 bases between. CDR3 sequence reads: CASSLEPRVSSYNSPLHF. CDR3 nucleotides: TGCGCCAGCAGCTTGGAGCCCAGGGTCAGCTCCTATAATTCACCCCTCCACTTT.

The J gene is TRBJ1-3, the V gene TRBV20-1; D unclear. Deletions cut 2 bases from V and 0 bases from J, with 5 bases between. The CDR3 consists of 13 residues. Germline CDR1 DFQATT, CDR2 SNEGSKA (reference sequence). CDR3: CSARQNSGNTIYF. The DNA of the CDR3 is TGCAGTGCTAGACAGAACTCTGGAAACACCATATATTTT.

The table lists this clonotype with a few counts. The J gene is TRBJ2-3, the V gene TRBV7-3; D call uncertain. V was clipped by 10 bases and J by 2 bases, with 13 bases between them. Germline CDR1 reads SGHTA; CDR2 reads FQGTGA. The CDR3 length is 13 residues. CDR3 sequence: CATRKDDTDTQYF. The CDR3 DNA follows: TGTGCCACCCGCAAGGACGACACAGATACGCAGTATTTT. Full variable domain (outside the CDR3, taken from reference TRBV7-3 and TRBJ2-3): GAGVSQTPSNKVTEKGKYVELRCDPISGHTALYWYRQSLGQGPEFLIYFQGTGAADDSGLPNDRFFAVRPEGSVSTLKIQRTERGDSAVYLCATRKDDTDTQYFGPGTRLTVL.

This clonotype was detected only a few times. The V call is TRBV5-1, the J call TRBJ1-1, with a tentative D call TRBD1 (5 bases). V was cut by 3 bases and J by 2 bases, with 14 bases left in between. The CDR3 sequence is 15 residues long. Germline V gives CDR1 SGHRS, CDR2 YFSETQ. The CDR3 bases are TGCGCCAGCAGCTGGGGGGGGGTCTTCAACACTGAAGCTTTCTTT. Amino acids: CASSWGGVFNTEAFF.

This clonotype has a handful of counts. The chain is built from TRBV5-1 and TRBJ1-1; D is undetermined. With 0 bases removed from V and 8 bases from J, the gap between germline ends came to 11 bases. This CDR3 spans 13 amino acids. CDR1 SGHRS and CDR2 YFSETQ come from the germline V gene. The DNA for the CDR3 is TGCGCCAGCAGCTTGGTCGTAGAGTCAGAAGCTTTCTTT. This codes for CASSLVVESEAFF.

This clonotype was seen a handful of times. The V gene is TRBV7-9, the J gene TRBJ1-4; D not certain. Germline V CDR1 and CDR2: SEHNR, FQNEAQ (reference sequence). The CDR3 sequence is 16 residues long. Between the trimmed V and J ends, which lost 2 bases and 5 bases, there was a span of 15 bases. The CDR3: CASSLTWGWGNEKLFF. The CDR3 DNA follows: TGTGCCAGCAGCTTAACCTGGGGTTGGGGAAATGAAAAACTGTTTTTT.

This clonotype showed up just a few times. The chain couples TRBV12-3 or TRBV12-4 to TRBJ2-1, with 8 positions matching TRBD2. V was clipped by 10 bases and J by 4 bases; unmatched bases: 6. The CDR3 sequence is 13 residues long. The CDR3, as DNA: TGTGCCACCCATAGCGGGACGTACAATGAGCAGTTCTTC. This gives the protein CATHSGTYNEQFF.

This clonotype was counted between two and nine times. The chain joins TRBV4-1 to TRBJ1-1, with D perhaps TRBD1 (5 bases). V lost 0 bases, J lost 3 bases, and 14 bases lay in between. In germline, CDR1 is MGHRA, CDR2 YSYEKL. The CDR3 loop spans 16 amino acids. CDR3 in amino acids: CASSQDGGGVDTEAFF. The CDR3, as DNA: TGCGCCAGCAGCCAAGACGGCGGGGGAGTAGACACTGAAGCTTTCTTT.

The genes are TRBV5-1 and TRBJ2-4; TRBD1 aligns across 8 bases. The ends lost 6 bases at V and 6 bases at J; junction bases unmatched: 14. The CDR3 contains 16 residues. The germline V gene encodes CDR1 SGHRS and CDR2 YFSETQ. The CDR3 DNA follows: TGCGCCAGCAAGGGACAGGCGGGGAAAAGCGGAAACATTCAGTACTTC. It encodes CASKGQAGKSGNIQYF.

CDR3 bases: TGCAGTGCAGGGGTAGCCAAAAACATTCAGTACTTC. It is translated as CSAGVAKNIQYF. The chain employs TRBV20-1 and TRBJ2-4, with TRBD1 as a possible D gene (5 bases). The CDR3 sequence is 12 residues long. Trimming left V 6 bases short and J 0 bases short, with 6 bases between. Germline loops: CDR1 DFQATT, CDR2 SNEGSKA (reference sequence).

This clonotype was picked up a small number of times. The rearrangement joins TRBV6-1 to TRBJ2-1, with 8 nucleotides matching TRBD2. The J segment lost 2 bases and the V segment lost 0 bases, leaving 3 bases of the junction unmatched. Germline values: CDR1 MNHNS, CDR2 SASEGT. This CDR3 region has 16 residues. The CDR3 is CASSEAVGGAYNEQFF. In nucleotides, the CDR3 is TGTGCCAGCAGTGAAGCGGTCGGGGGGGCCTACAATGAGCAGTTCTTC.

CDR3 bases: TGTGCCAGCAGCCTCGCGGGGCTAACTGAAGCTTTCTTT. Translation gives CASSLAGLTEAFF. The chain employs TRBV7-3 and TRBJ1-1; D possibly corresponds to TRBD1 (5 bases). Germline-derived CDR1 and CDR2 are SGHTA and FQGTGA. This CDR3 is built from 13 residues. Trimming left V 5 bases short and J 5 bases short, with 12 bases between. Using reference TRBV7-3 and TRBJ1-1 for the parts outside the CDR3, the full variable domain is GAGVSQTPSNKVTEKGKYVELRCDPISGHTALYWYRQSLGQGPEFLIYFQGTGAADDSGLPNDRFFAVRPEGSVSTLKIQRTERGDSAVYLCASSLAGLTEAFFGQGTRLTVV.

The chain joins TRBV5-1 to TRBJ2-7; D could derive from TRBD1 or TRBD2 (6 bases each). In germline, CDR1 is SGHRS, CDR2 YFSETQ. The CDR3 length is 14 residues. The ends were cut back, 3 bases at V and 7 bases at J, with 17 bases in the middle. CDR3 bases: TGCGCCAGCAGCTCGGGGGCGCCACCAATAGAGCAGTACTTC. It yields the protein CASSSGAPPIEQYF.